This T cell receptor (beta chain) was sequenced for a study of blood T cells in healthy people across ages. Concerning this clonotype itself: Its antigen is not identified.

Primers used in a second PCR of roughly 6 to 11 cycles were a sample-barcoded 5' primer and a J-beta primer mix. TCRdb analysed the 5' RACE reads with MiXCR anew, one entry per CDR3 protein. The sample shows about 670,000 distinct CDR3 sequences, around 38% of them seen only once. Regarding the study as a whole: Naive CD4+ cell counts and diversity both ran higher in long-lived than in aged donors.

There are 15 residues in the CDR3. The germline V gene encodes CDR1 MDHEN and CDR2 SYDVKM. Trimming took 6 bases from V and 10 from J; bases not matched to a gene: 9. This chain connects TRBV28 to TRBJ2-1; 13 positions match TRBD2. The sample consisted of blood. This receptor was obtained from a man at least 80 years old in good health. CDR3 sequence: CASSLTSGRIREQFF. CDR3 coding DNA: TGTGCCAGCAGCCTGACTAGCGGGAGGATAAGAGAGCAGTTCTTC.